The sequence of this T cell receptor beta chain was determined in a study of CD8+CD57+ T cells in acquired aplastic anemia (dated by TCRdb to 2017 to 2018). With regard to the full study: A mean of around 3 ug of DNA, ranging from roughly 0.18 to 30 ug, was extracted from sorted CD4+ and CD8+ cells. CD8+CD57+ expansion was defined as a frequency above the mean frequency observed in healthy subjects. Results and caveats for the whole study, not just this receptor: About 29 CD8+ CDR3 sequences were found to be shared between patients and controls, but these sequences appeared to be highly expressed in patients and within the immunodominant clones of the patients. CD8+ Simpson's diversity did not differ significantly between patients and healthy controls (P=0.060).

Genomic DNA served as template for TCR beta VDJ combination and CDR3 sequence profiling. An Illumina HiSeq 2000 was the platform used for TCR repertoire sequencing. Under the source paper's analysis protocol: Repertoire assessment relied on Simpson's diversity index, CDR3 size and DJ length profiles, and TRBV/TRBJ rearrangement plots. The most abundant DNA sequence in the deep sequencing data was defined as the immunodominant clone. CDR3 amino acid sequences were checked for sharing between subjects and were compared against published repertoires and the VDJdb database. TCRdb redid the processing of the public reads, applying fastp at Q25 and MiXCR, and retained in-frame beta chains. Identical CDR3 proteins give one entry, which carries the most common genes and DNA. V and J calls and clone size were set by TCRdb, not the authors. This sample holds about 180,000 distinct CDR3 sequences; about three fifths were observed only once. Roughly 42% of the sample comes from the top ten.

CDR1 and CDR2 are drawn from the germline V gene (reference sequence): PRHDT, FYEKMQ. The CDR3 spans 16 residues, from the cysteine through the phenylalanine. Only CDR3 DNA is held: 48 bases, read in frame from base 1. Expansion of CD8+CD57+ cells had been shown by flow cytometry in the patients chosen for sequencing. All patients had severe acquired aplastic anemia diagnosed by International Study of Aplastic Anemia and Agranulocytosis and Camitta criteria. No patient had received any therapy when blood was sampled. The study deep-sequenced TCR repertoires of sorted CD4+ and CD8+ blood T cells from severe aplastic anemia patients and healthy subjects. In the USA, patient enrollment took place under clinicaltrials.gov protocols 00001620, 01623167, 00001397, 00071045, 00081523 and 00961064. Ficoll-Paque density gradient centrifugation was used to isolate peripheral blood mononuclear cells. Before DNA extraction, CD4+ and CD8+ T cells were sorted by FACS or by magnetic beads.

Details on this clonotype: Its antigen is still unknown. One junction end disagrees with the germline gene, perhaps due to a read error.

Sequenced material: sorted CD4+, CD8+, or CD8+CD57+ T cells (not recorded which) from PBMCs. The V and J genes are TRBV13 and TRBJ2-5; perhaps TRBD1 is the D gene, with 8 bases matching. The clonotype comes from a human donor with aplastic anemia. The nucleotide sequence reads as follows: TGCGCCAGCAGCCCCCGGACAGGGAGGGAAGGAGAGACCCAGTACTTC. This codes for CASSPRTGREGETQYF. The CDR3, completed at both ends by the reference TRBV13 and TRBJ2-5 genes, gives the full variable domain AAGVIQSPRHLIKEKRETATLKCYPIPRHDTVYWYQQGPGQDPQFLISFYEKMQSDKGSIPDRFSAQQFSDYHSELNMSSLELGDSALYFCASSPRTGREGETQYFGPGTRLLVL.